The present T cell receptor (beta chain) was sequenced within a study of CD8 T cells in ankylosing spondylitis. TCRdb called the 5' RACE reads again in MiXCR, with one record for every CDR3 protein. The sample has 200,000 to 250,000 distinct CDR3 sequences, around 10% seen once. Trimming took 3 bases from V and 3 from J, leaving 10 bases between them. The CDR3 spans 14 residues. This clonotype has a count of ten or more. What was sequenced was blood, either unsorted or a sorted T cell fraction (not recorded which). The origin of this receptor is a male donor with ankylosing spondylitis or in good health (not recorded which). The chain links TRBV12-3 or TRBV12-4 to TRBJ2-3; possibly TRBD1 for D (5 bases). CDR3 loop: CASSFGRTTDTQYF. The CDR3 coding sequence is TGTGCCAGCAGTTTTGGTCGGACAACAGATACGCAGTATTTT.